One and the same sample provided the 2 T cell receptor beta chains below, sequenced in a study of T cells in Graves' hyperthyroidism and ophthalmopathy. Researchers took RNA transcripts and amplified the TCR beta CDR3 regions from them. TCR CDR3 regions were first amplified by RT-PCR with HTBI primers. TCRdb processed the multiplex PCR reads anew with MiXCR; each CDR3 protein has one entry. The sample contains roughly 500,000 distinct CDR3 sequences, about 45% of which appear only once. Material: peripheral blood or thyroid tissue (not recorded which). The receptors here all came from an adult woman with Graves' disease, either hyperthyroidism or ophthalmopathy (not recorded which).

This clonotype was observed once. The chain recombines TRBV7-9 with TRBJ2-1; TRBD1 or TRBD2 may be the D gene (5 bases each). The length of the CDR3 is 13 residues. V gave up 1 base and J gave up 6 bases, with 7 bases separating them. Germline assignment: CDR1 SEHNR and CDR2 FQNEAQ (reference sequence). This chain's CDR3 is CASSLGGSNEQFF. The CDR3 region has the DNA TGTGCCAGCAGCTTAGGGGGGTCCAATGAGCAGTTCTTC.

Many counts were recorded for this clonotype. This chain joins TRBV2 and TRBJ2-7, with D tentatively TRBD1 (5 bases). The germline V and J ends were trimmed by 9 bases and 2 bases, with 11 bases remaining between them. The CDR3 sequence is 12 residues long. CDR1 is SNHLY and CDR2 is FYNNEI in the germline V gene. CDR3 DNA sequence: TGTGCCAGTCAGCCGACAGCCTACGAGCAGTACTTC. It specifies CASQPTAYEQYF.